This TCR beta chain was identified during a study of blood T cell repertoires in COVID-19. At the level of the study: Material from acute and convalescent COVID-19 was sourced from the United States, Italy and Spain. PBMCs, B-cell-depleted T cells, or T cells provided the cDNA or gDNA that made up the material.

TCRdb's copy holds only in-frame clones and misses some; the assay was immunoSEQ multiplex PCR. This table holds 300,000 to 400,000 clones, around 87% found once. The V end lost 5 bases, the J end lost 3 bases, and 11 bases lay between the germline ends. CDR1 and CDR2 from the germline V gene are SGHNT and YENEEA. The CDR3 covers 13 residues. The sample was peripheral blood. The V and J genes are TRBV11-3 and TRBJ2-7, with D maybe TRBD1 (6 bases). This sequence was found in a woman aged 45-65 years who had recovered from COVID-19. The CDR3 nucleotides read TGTGCCAGCAGCCGTCAACAGGGCTACGAGCAGTACTTC. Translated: CASSRQQGYEQYF.